Listed below are T cell receptor beta chains from one sample, sequenced in a study of blood T cell repertoires in COVID-19. The assay was immunoSEQ multiplex PCR, and TCRdb's table has in-frame clones only and misses some. The repertoire consists of about 200,000 clones, with 85% to 90% occurring once and the leading ten covering roughly a tenth. The sequenced sample was peripheral blood. These TCRs come from a woman in her fifties or sixties with COVID-19, enrolled during active disease. The CDR3 runs from the conserved cysteine through the conserved F or W. A D gene is named only where the DNA matches it firmly. A clone size is listed for some rows: how often the clone was seen (once, few, many), or a class if it is expanded.

>.|TRBV3-1/TRBV3-2|TRBJ2-1|TRBD2
TGTGCCAGCAGCCAAGCCAGAGGCGGGGTAGCGGGCTTGAATGAGCAGTTCTTC
CASSQARGGVAGLNEQFF
>.|TRBV18|TRBJ2-3|.
TGTGCCAGCTCACCACCTATTACGAAGGCAGACAGTAGCACAGATACGCAGTATTTT
CASSPPITKADSSTDTQYF
>.|TRBV19|TRBJ1-6|TRBD1
TGTGCCAGTTCCTTGGAAGGGGGCAAATCACCCCTCCACTTT
CASSLEGGKSPLHF
>.|TRBV4-3|TRBJ1-1|.
TGCGCCAGCAGCCAGTCACTGTTGAACACTGAAGCTTTCTTT
CASSQSLLNTEAFF
>.|TRBV2|TRBJ2-3|TRBD2
TGTGCCAGCAGTGACCCTGCTAGCGGGATAACCACAGATACGCAGTATTTT
CASSDPASGITTDTQYF
>.|TRBV19|TRBJ1-1|.
TGTGCCAGTATAGGGGGTCGGGTAAGTGAAGCTTTCTTT
CASIGGRVSEAFF
>.|TRBV19|TRBJ1-6|.
TGTGCCAGTAGTCCCCGAGCAGGGTCACCCCTCCACTTT
CASSPRAGSPLHF
>.|TRBV19|TRBJ2-1|TRBD2
TGTGCCAGTAGTATTTTTGTGGGACTAGCGGGGGCCGACAATGAGCAGTTCTTC
CASSIFVGLAGADNEQFF
>.|TRBV5-6|TRBJ1-2|TRBD1
TGTGCCAGCAGCATTTCGACAGGGCCTATCTATGGCTACACCTTC
CASSISTGPIYGYTF
>.|TRBV18|TRBJ2-7|TRBD1
TGTGCCAGCTCACCCAGGACAGGGGCCTCCTACGAGCAGTACTTC
CASSPRTGASYEQYF
>once|TRBV5-1|TRBJ2-2|TRBD1
TGCGCCAGCAGCCCCCGACAGGGGGATGACACCGGGGAGCTGTTTTTT
CASSPRQGDDTGELFF
>.|TRBV2|TRBJ2-4|TRBD1
TGTGCCAGCAGTGCTGGACAGGGGAGGATAAACATTCAGTACTTC
CASSAGQGRINIQYF
>.|TRBV19|TRBJ2-5|TRBD2
TGTGCCAGTAGTATAACTAGCGGGGGTGTAGAGACCCAGTACTTC
CASSITSGGVETQYF
>.|TRBV30|TRBJ2-3|TRBD2
TGTGCCTGGAGCGACCCCCGCGGGGGGCTCACAGATACGCAGTATTTT
CAWSDPRGGLTDTQYF
>.|TRBV7-7|TRBJ2-5|.
TGTGCCAGCAGCCCCAGTGGAGGGGTAGGAGAGACCCAGTACTTC
CASSPSGGVGETQYF
>.|TRBV5-8|TRBJ2-3|.
TGTGCCAGCAGCTTGGAGGGGGGGCGGACAGATACGCAGTATTTT
CASSLEGGRTDTQYF
>.|TRBV13|TRBJ2-7|TRBD1
TGTGCCAGCAGTGCTCCCGGGACAGGGATTTACGAGCAGTACTTC
CASSAPGTGIYEQYF
>.|TRBV7-2|TRBJ2-2|.
TGTGCCAGCAGCTTCGGACAGAGTAAGATAAGCGGGGAGCTGTTTTTT
CASSFGQSKISGELFF
>.|TRBV19|TRBJ1-3|.
TGTGCCACCCGGGACATAGACAGCTCTGGAAACACCATATATTTT
CATRDIDSSGNTIYF
>few|TRBV7-8|TRBJ2-2|TRBD2
TGTGCCAGCAGCTTAGAGACTAGCGGGGGGAGGTTAGCCGGGGAGCTGTTTTTT
CASSLETSGGRLAGELFF
>few|TRBV6-6|TRBJ1-2|TRBD1
TGTGCCAGCAGTTCCCTCCCGGGACAGGGGAGCTATGGCTACACCTTC
CASSSLPGQGSYGYTF
>once|TRBV11-2|TRBJ2-5|.
TGTGCCAGCAGCTTTCTAAGCCGGGGGGAGACCCAGTACTTC
CASSFLSRGETQYF
>.|TRBV6-6|TRBJ1-4|TRBD1
TGTGCCAGCAGTTTTACCCGTGGACAGGATAATGAAAAACTGTTTTTT
CASSFTRGQDNEKLFF
>few|TRBV19|TRBJ1-5|TRBD1
TGTGCCAGTAGCCGGGACAGGGGGCCTCAGCCCCAGCATTTT
CASSRDRGPQPQHF
>few|TRBV19|TRBJ1-5|TRBD1
TGTGCCAGTAAGGAGGGGGCCGGCGGGGTTCAGCCCCAGCATTTT
CASKEGAGGVQPQHF
>.|TRBV7-2|TRBJ2-2|TRBD1
TGTGCCAGCAGCTGGCGACAGGGGGCCGGGGAGCTGTTTTTT
CASSWRQGAGELFF
>.|TRBV3-1/TRBV3-2|TRBJ1-1|.
TGTGCCAGCAGCCTTCAGGTTACGGGGACTCAGAACACTGAAGCTTTCTTT
CASSLQVTGTQNTEAFF